Below are 5 T cell receptor beta chains sequenced from a single sample in a study of T cell clonality in common variable immunodeficiency. TCRdb's copy holds only in-frame clones and misses some; the assay was immunoSEQ multiplex PCR. The sample includes around 32,000 clones, none of them occurring once. Sequencing was done on a sample of peripheral blood mononuclear cells. The receptors were sampled from a person aged 18 to 69 in good health.

In this sample, this clone turned up many times. The read gets to within 3 residues of the CDR3 end, and the germline J gene fills in the rest. V and J are TRBV20-1 and TRBJ2-7, with 7 bases lining up with TRBD2. With V trimmed by 0 bases and J by 4 bases, 6 bases remained unmatched. The CDR3 has 14 amino acids. Germline CDR1 and CDR2: DFQATT and SNEGSKA (reference sequence). The covered CDR3 bases are TGCAGTGCTAGAGATGTTGCGCGGGAGTACGAG. The encoded protein is CSARDVAREYE. The entire CDR3 reads CSARDVAREYEQYF.

This clone was detected ten times or more. The CDR3 end is not reached by the read, which stops 3 residues before it; the germline J gene fills it in. V gene TRBV30 combines with J gene TRBJ1-5; D not certain. V was trimmed by 8 bases and J by 1 base, leaving 15 bases between them. Germline V lookup: CDR1 GTSNPN, CDR2 SVGIG (reference sequence). The CDR3 loop spans 14 amino acids. The DNA read from the CDR3 is TGTGCCGGATCGACGGGGTTCAGCAATCAGCCC. Translated: CAGSTGFSNQP. In full, the CDR3 is CAGSTGFSNQPQHF.

This clone has ten or more counts. The read terminates 3 residues ahead of where the CDR3 ends, so the germline J gene completes it. The rearrangement uses TRBV5-1 and TRBJ2-3; D ambiguous. V lost 1 base, J lost 2 bases, and 11 bases lay in between. Per germline, CDR1 SGHRS and CDR2 YFSETQ. This CDR3 is 15 amino acids long. The CDR3 sequence is CASSLLLTSTDTQYF. The DNA read from the CDR3 is TGCGCCAGCAGCTTGCTCCTAACCTCCACAGATACG.

There are many counts of this clone. The CDR3 goes on 3 residues after the read ends, and that part is filled in from the germline J gene. This chain connects TRBV10-3 to TRBJ2-1; 13 nucleotides agree with TRBD2. Per the germline V gene, CDR1 is ENHRY and CDR2 is SYGVKD. V was pared by 2 bases and J by 7 bases, with 8 bases of the junction left unmatched. The CDR3 loop spans 17 amino acids. The CDR3 DNA, read in part, is TGTGCCATCAGTGAGGAATCGGGACTAGCGGGAAGGAATGAG. Translation gives CAISEESGLAGRNE. The whole CDR3 region reads CAISEESGLAGRNEQFF.

This clone was detected many times. The missing CDR3 end, 3 residues past where the read stops, is filled in from the germline J gene. This sequence joins TRBV29-1 and TRBJ2-7, with 8 bases identical to TRBD1. This CDR3 region has 12 residues. Germline V gene sequence: CDR1 SQVTM, CDR2 ANQGSEA. V lost 5 bases, J lost 3 bases, and 3 bases stayed unmatched. The CDR3 DNA, read in part, is TGCAGCGTTTCTACAGGGGGCTACGAG. Translation: CSVSTGGYE. The whole CDR3 protein is CSVSTGGYEQYF.